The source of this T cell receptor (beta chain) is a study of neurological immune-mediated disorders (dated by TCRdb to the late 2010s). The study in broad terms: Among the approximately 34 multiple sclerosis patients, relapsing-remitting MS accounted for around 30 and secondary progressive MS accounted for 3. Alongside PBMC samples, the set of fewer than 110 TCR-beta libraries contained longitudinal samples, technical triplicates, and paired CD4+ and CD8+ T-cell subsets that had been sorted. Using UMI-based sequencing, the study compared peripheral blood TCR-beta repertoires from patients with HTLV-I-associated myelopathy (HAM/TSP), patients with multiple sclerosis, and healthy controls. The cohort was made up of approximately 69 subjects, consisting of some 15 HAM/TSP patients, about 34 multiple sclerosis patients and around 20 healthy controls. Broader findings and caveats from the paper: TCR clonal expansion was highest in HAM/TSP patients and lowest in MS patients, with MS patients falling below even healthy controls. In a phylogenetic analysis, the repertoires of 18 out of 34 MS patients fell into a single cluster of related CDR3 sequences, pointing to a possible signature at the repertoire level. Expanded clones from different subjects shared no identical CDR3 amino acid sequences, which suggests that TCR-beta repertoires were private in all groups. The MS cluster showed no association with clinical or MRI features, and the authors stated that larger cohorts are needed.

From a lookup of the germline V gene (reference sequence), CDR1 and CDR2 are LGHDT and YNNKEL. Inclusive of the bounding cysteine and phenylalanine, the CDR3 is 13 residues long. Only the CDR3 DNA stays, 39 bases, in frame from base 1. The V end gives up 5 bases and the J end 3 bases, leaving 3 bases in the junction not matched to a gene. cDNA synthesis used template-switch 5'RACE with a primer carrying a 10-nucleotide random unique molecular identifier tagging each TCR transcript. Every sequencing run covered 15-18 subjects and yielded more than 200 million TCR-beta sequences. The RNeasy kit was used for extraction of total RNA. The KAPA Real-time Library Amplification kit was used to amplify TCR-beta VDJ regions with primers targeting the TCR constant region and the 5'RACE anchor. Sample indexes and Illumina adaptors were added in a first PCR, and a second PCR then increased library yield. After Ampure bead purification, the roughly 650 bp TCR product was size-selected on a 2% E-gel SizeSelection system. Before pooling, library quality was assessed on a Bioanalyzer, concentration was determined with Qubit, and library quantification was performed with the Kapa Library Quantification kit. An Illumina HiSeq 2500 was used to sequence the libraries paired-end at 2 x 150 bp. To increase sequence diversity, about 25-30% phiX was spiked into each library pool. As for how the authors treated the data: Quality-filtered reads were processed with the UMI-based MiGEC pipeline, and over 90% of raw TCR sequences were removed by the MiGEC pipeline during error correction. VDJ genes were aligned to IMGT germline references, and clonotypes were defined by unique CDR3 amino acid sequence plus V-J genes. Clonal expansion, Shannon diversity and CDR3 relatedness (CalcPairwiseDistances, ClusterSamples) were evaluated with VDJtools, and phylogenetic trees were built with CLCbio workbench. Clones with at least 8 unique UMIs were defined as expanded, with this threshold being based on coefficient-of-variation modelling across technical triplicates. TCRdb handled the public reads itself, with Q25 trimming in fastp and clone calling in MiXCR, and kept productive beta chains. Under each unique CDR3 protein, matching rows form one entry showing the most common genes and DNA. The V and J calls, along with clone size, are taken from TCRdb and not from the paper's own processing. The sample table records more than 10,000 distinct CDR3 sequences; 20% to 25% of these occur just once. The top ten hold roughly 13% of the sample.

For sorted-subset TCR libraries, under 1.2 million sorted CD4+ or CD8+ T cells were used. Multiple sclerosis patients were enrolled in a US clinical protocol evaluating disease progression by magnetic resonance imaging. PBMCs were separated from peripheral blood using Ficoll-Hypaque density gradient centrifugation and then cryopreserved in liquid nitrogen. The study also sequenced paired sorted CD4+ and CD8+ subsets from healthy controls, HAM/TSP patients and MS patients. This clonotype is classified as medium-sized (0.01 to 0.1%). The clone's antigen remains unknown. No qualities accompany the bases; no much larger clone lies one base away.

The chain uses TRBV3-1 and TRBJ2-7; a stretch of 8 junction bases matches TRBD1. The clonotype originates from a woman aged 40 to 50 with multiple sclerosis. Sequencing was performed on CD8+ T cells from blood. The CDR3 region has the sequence CASSSGQGYEQYF. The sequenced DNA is TGTGCCAGCAGCAGCGGACAGGGCTACGAGCAGTACTTC.